These 30 T cell receptor beta chains came from one sample sequenced in a study of Ad26.COV2.S vaccination and SARS-CoV-2 variants. Treatment indicated: over 15 received Ad26.COV2.S at low or high dose, single or two shots; roughly five received placebo; per-sample allocation not given. After the first vaccine or placebo injection, samples were drawn on day 63. Assay: immunoSEQ multiplex PCR; the TCRdb copy retains only in-frame clones and omits some. Among more than 400,000 clones listed, about nine tenths were seen once. This specimen was peripheral blood, taken in a trial of Ad26.COV2.S vaccine versus placebo. Receptors were obtained from a person aged 18-60 years who received the Ad26.COV2.S COVID-19 vaccine or a placebo.

V is TRBV4-1 and J is TRBJ2-7, with 8 bases that match TRBD2. The CDR3 sequence is 14 residues long. The V gene's germline CDR1 is MGHRA and CDR2 YSYEKL. With V trimmed by 4 bases and J by 7 bases, 9 bases remained unmatched. The CDR3 reads CASSPFNGGGEQYF. CDR3 nucleotides: TGCGCCAGCAGCCCCTTCAACGGGGGGGGAGAGCAGTACTTC.

This clone was detected once. The chain employs TRBV19 and TRBJ1-2, with 7 nucleotides matching TRBD1. CDR1 is LNHDA and CDR2 is SQIVND in the germline V gene (reference sequence). The CDR3 extends over 13 amino acids. V lost 4 bases to trimming and J lost 2 bases; unmatched junction nucleotides: 1. Here the CDR3 DNA reads TGTGCCAGTAGTACAGGGGGAAACTATGGCTACACCTTC. Its protein is CASSTGGNYGYTF. Full variable domain (outside the CDR3, taken from reference TRBV19 and TRBJ1-2): DGGITQSPKYLFRKEGQNVTLSCEQNLNHDAMYWYRQDPGQGLRLIYYSQIVNDFQKGDIAEGYSVSREKKESFPLTVTSAQKNPTAFYLCASSTGGNYGYTFGSGTRLTVV.

The chain links TRBV28 to TRBJ1-2, with 7 bases fitting TRBD1. The CDR3 has 14 residues. J lost 2 bases, V lost 6 bases, and 6 bases had no gene match. Germline values: CDR1 MDHEN, CDR2 SYDVKM. The CDR3 DNA sequence: TGTGCCAGCAGCCTACAGGGGTCGAACTATGGCTACACCTTC. It translates to CASSLQGSNYGYTF.

The chain links TRBV3-1 (or the pseudogene TRBV3-2) to TRBJ2-2, with no clear D. The CDR3 loop spans 15 amino acids. The ends were cut back, 5 bases at V and 3 bases at J, with 13 bases in the middle. Germline V CDR1 and CDR2: LGHDT, YNNKEL (reference sequence). The CDR3 nucleotides read TGTGCCAGCAGCACCCGAAGGCGAGACACCGGGGAGCTGTTTTTT. Amino acids: CASSTRRRDTGELFF.

This rearrangement joins TRBV9 to TRBJ1-2; TRBD1 matches 7 bases. CDR1 is SGDLS, CDR2 YYNGEE, per germline. V dropped 4 bases and J dropped 6; count of bases not matched to a gene: 12. The CDR3 runs 15 residues. This CDR3 reads CASSRTGGGVDGYTF. CDR3 nucleotides: TGTGCCAGCAGCAGGACAGGCGGTGGTGTGGATGGCTACACCTTC.

V and J are TRBV11-3 and TRBJ2-3, with 8 bases fitting TRBD2. Germline-derived CDR1 and CDR2 are SGHNT and YENEEA. Trimming cost V 0 bases and J 2 bases; bases outside gene matches: 7. The CDR3 is 17 residues long. In DNA, the CDR3 is TGTGCCAGCAGCTTAGATTCGCGGGGGGCCACCACAGATACGCAGTATTTT. Its translation is CASSLDSRGATTDTQYF.

V is TRBV25-1 and J is TRBJ2-7, with 11 bases that match TRBD1. CDR1 and CDR2 (germline): MGHDK, SYGVNS. This CDR3 spans 15 amino acids. J gave up 9 bases and V 1 base, and 8 bases lay outside the gene matches. The CDR3, as DNA: TGTGCCAGCAGTGAATTAGGGACAGGGGGACGCGGGCAGTACTTC. Its protein product is CASSELGTGGRGQYF.

This sequence joins TRBV19 and TRBJ1-2; possible D gene TRBD1, 6 bases. The V end was cut by 8 bases, the J end by 6 bases, with 25 bases between. The CDR3 has 16 residues. CDR1 and CDR2 from the germline V gene are LNHDA and SQIVND (reference sequence). In DNA, the CDR3 is TGTGCCAGTGCCCTTGGATCGCCTAGGTGGGGGCATGGCTACACCTTC. Its protein is CASALGSPRWGHGYTF.

This sequence joins TRBV7-2 and TRBJ2-5, with D perhaps matching TRBD1 or TRBD2 (6 bases each). CDR1 and CDR2 (germline): SGHTA, FQGNSA. The CDR3 is 15 amino acids. V shed 1 base and J shed 5 bases, with 14 bases lying between them. CDR3 nucleotide sequence: TGTGCCAGCAGCTTAGATCCGGGGGCGGGGGAGACCCAGTACTTC. Translation: CASSLDPGAGETQYF.

The chain has TRBV4-3 and TRBJ2-7; 10 bases line up with TRBD2. After removal of 3 bases from V and 2 bases from J, the junction contained 4 bases not matched to a gene. CDR3 length: 15 amino acids. Germline V gene lookup returns CDR1 LGHNA and CDR2 YSLEER. The DNA of the CDR3 is TGCGCCAGCAGCCACGTAGCGGGGGGAACCTACGAGCAGTACTTC. Protein product: CASSHVAGGTYEQYF.

The chain has TRBV30 and TRBJ2-5; 8 bases map to TRBD1. Unmatched junction bases numbered 13, after V lost 3 bases and J lost 7 bases. The CDR3 loop spans 15 amino acids. In germline, CDR1 is GTSNPN, CDR2 SVGIG (reference sequence). DNA of the CDR3: TGTGCCTGGAGCCCCCGCGGACAGGGAGTTGGGACCCAGTACTTC. This translates into CAWSPRGQGVGTQYF.

The chain is built from TRBV29-1 and TRBJ2-7, with TRBD1 identical over 8 bases. The CDR3 sequence is 13 residues long. CDR1 is SQVTM and CDR2 is ANQGSEA in the germline V gene. The J segment lost 4 bases and the V segment lost 4 bases, leaving 6 bases of the junction unmatched. The CDR3 spells CSVAQGVMYEQYF. Written as DNA, the CDR3 is TGCAGCGTTGCACAGGGGGTTATGTACGAGCAGTACTTC.

This clone was counted a single time. The chain links TRBV4-3 to TRBJ1-1; D is uncertain. CDR1 and CDR2 (germline): LGHNA, YSLEER. V was trimmed by 1 base and J by 1 base, leaving 10 bases between them. This CDR3 has 15 residues. This CDR3 is CASSQGRVPNTEAFF. DNA of the CDR3: TGCGCCAGCAGCCAAGGGCGGGTCCCGAACACTGAAGCTTTCTTT.

This clone was recorded once. The chain recombines TRBV27 with TRBJ1-1, with D unclear. In germline, CDR1 is MNHEY, CDR2 SMNVEV (reference sequence). The CDR3 has 14 amino acids. V gave up 2 bases and J gave up 3 bases, with 10 bases separating them. DNA for the CDR3: TGTGCCAGCAGTTTACAGGCTGGCGACACTGAAGCTTTCTTT. It codes for CASSLQAGDTEAFF.

The J gene is TRBJ2-2, the V gene TRBV7-9; D remains unclear. Germline assignment: CDR1 SEHNR and CDR2 FQNEAQ (reference sequence). This CDR3 has 15 residues. Trimming stripped 2 bases from V and 4 bases from J, with 11 bases between. CDR3 DNA sequence: TGTGCCAGCAGCTTAATGCCCCCGGGCACCGGGGAGCTGTTTTTT. It is translated as CASSLMPPGTGELFF.

The rearrangement joins TRBV10-3 to TRBJ1-6; 8 bases map to TRBD1. V shed 4 bases and J 6 bases; nucleotides not matched to a gene: 5. There are 15 residues in the CDR3. CDR1 is ENHRY, CDR2 SYGVKD, per germline. DNA for the CDR3: TGTGCCATCAGTGCAGGGGGCCGTGGTAATTCACCCCTCCACTTT. It encodes CAISAGGRGNSPLHF.

The chain recombines TRBV5-1 with TRBJ1-4; 9 bases are a match to TRBD1. J was trimmed by 4 bases and V by 5 bases; bases with no gene match: 6. The CDR3 is 15 amino acids. Per the germline V gene, CDR1 is SGHRS and CDR2 is YFSETQ. The chain's CDR3 is CASSSSGQGNEKLFF. The CDR3 bases are TGCGCCAGCAGTTCCTCGGGACAGGGTAATGAAAAACTGTTTTTT. Together with reference TRBV5-1 and TRBJ1-4, the CDR3 gives the full variable domain: KAGVTQTPRYLIKTRGQQVTLSCSPISGHRSVSWYQQTPGQGLQFLFEYFSETQRNKGNFPGRFSGRQFSNSRSEMNVSTLELGDSALYLCASSSSGQGNEKLFFGSGTQLSVL.

J is TRBJ1-2 and V is TRBV7-9; unclear D gene. Germline V gene lookup returns CDR1 SEHNR and CDR2 FQNEAQ (reference sequence). This CDR3 comprises 15 residues. The germline V and J ends were trimmed by 1 base and 2 bases, with 11 bases remaining between them. CDR3 bases: TGTGCCAGCAGCTTAGTACCACAGCGGAACTATGGCTACACCTTC. Its protein is CASSLVPQRNYGYTF. Supplemented by reference TRBV7-9 and TRBJ1-2, the full variable domain reads DTGVSQNPRHKITKRGQNVTFRCDPISEHNRLYWYRQTLGQGPEFLTYFQNEAQLEKSRLLSDRFSAERPKGSFSTLEIQRTEQGDSAMYLCASSLVPQRNYGYTFGSGTRLTVV.

V and J are TRBV19 and TRBJ1-1; 7 nucleotides match TRBD1. CDR1 LNHDA and CDR2 SQIVND come from the germline V gene (reference sequence). J lost 8 bases, V lost 7 bases, and 4 bases had no gene match. The CDR3 is 11 residues long. CDR3 in amino acids: CASIHRGEAFF. Here the CDR3 DNA reads TGTGCCAGTATACACAGGGGCGAAGCTTTCTTT.

J is TRBJ2-4 and V is TRBV28; D possibly uses TRBD1 or TRBD2 (5 bases each). Germline V gene sequence: CDR1 MDHEN, CDR2 SYDVKM. Trimming removed 3 bases at V and 1 base at J, with 7 bases between. The CDR3 spans 14 residues. CDR3 protein: CASSFWGAKNIQYF. CDR3 DNA sequence: TGTGCCAGCAGTTTTTGGGGGGCCAAAAACATTCAGTACTTC.

This clone is a singleton in its sample. The CDR3: CASSYLTGGNEQFF. The CDR3 DNA is TGTGCCAGCAGTTACCTTACAGGGGGCAATGAGCAGTTCTTC. The gene calls are TRBV6-2 or TRBV6-3 and TRBJ2-1, with 8 nucleotides matching TRBD1. From germline, CDR1 is MNHEY and CDR2 SVGEGT. CDR3 length: 14 residues. Germline trimming cut 2 bases from V and 6 bases from J; bases unmatched to any gene: 3.

J is TRBJ2-7 and V is TRBV28; TRBD1 agrees at 7 bases. Germline values: CDR1 MDHEN, CDR2 SYDVKM. The J segment lost 4 bases and the V segment lost 2 bases, leaving 2 bases of the junction unmatched. This CDR3 comprises 13 residues. The CDR3 nucleotides read TGTGCCAGCAGTTTAAGGGGGCTGTACGAGCAGTACTTC. This translates into CASSLRGLYEQYF.

This sequence joins TRBV14 and TRBJ1-1; D is ambiguous. Trimming took 0 bases from V and 1 from J, leaving 15 bases between them. The CDR3 consists of 17 residues. CDR1 is SGHDN, CDR2 FVKESK, per germline. This chain's CDR3 is CASSQDFRSAKNTEAFF. The CDR3 DNA reads as TGTGCCAGCAGCCAAGACTTTAGATCCGCTAAGAACACTGAAGCTTTCTTT.

This clone was counted a few times. The CDR3 sequence is CASSLVPGDTYNEQFF. For the CDR3, the DNA is TGCGCCAGCAGCTTGGTACCAGGGGACACCTACAATGAGCAGTTCTTC. The V and J genes are TRBV5-1 and TRBJ2-1; D is perhaps TRBD1 (6 bases). Germline values: CDR1 SGHRS, CDR2 YFSETQ. The CDR3 loop spans 16 amino acids. Trimming removed 0 bases at V and 2 bases at J, with 12 bases between.

The chain combines TRBV5-4 with TRBJ1-2; possibly TRBD1 for D (6 bases). This CDR3 spans 15 amino acids. Trimming left V 0 bases short and J 5 bases short, with 14 bases between. Germline lookup yields CDR1 SGHNT and CDR2 YYREEE (reference sequence). The chain's CDR3 is CASSLASGVGYGYTF. The CDR3 DNA is TGTGCCAGCAGCTTGGCGTCAGGGGTGGGGTATGGCTACACCTTC.

The rearrangement joins TRBV29-1 to TRBJ1-2; possibly TRBD1 for D (6 bases). Trimming removed 4 bases from V and 1 base from J, with 13 bases in between. Per the germline V gene, CDR1 is SQVTM and CDR2 is ANQGSEA. The CDR3 runs to 14 residues. The CDR3 nucleotides are TGCAGCGTTGTGGGGGGGGCGATTAACTATGGCTACACCTTC. Its protein is CSVVGGAINYGYTF. Full variable domain (remainder filled in from reference TRBV29-1 and TRBJ1-2): SAVISQKPSRDICQRGTSLTIQCQVDSQVTMMFWYRQQPGQSLTLIATANQGSEATYESGFVIDKFPISRPNLTFSTLTVSNMSPEDSSIYLCSVVGGAINYGYTFGSGTRLTVV.

The count of this clone is one. The CDR3 spells CASSYVSSGGNEQFF. The CDR3 DNA sequence: TGTGCCAGCAGTTACGTTTCTAGCGGGGGTAATGAGCAGTTCTTC. The V and J genes are TRBV6-5 and TRBJ2-1; the match to TRBD2 covers 10 bases. Germline V gene sequence: CDR1 MNHEY, CDR2 SVGAGI. V shed 2 bases, J shed 7 bases, and the junction held 5 bases outside the gene matches. The CDR3 spans 15 residues.

The sample holds one count of this clone. This sequence joins TRBV13 and TRBJ2-1; 7 nucleotides agree with TRBD2. CDR3 length equals 15 residues. The J segment lost 3 bases and the V segment lost 0 bases, leaving 2 bases of the junction unmatched. CDR1 PRHDT and CDR2 FYEKMQ come from the germline V gene (reference sequence). The CDR3 DNA sequence: TGTGCCAGCAGCTTAGGAGGGGAGGGCTACAATGAGCAGTTCTTC. This sequence encodes CASSLGGEGYNEQFF.

This clone was observed a handful of times. V usage is TRBV6-5 and J usage is TRBJ1-1; D remains unclear. The germline V gene has CDR1 MNHEY and CDR2 SVGAGI. V was cut by 0 bases and J by 3 bases, with 14 bases left in between. The CDR3 runs to 16 residues. CDR3 sequence reads: CASSYSKGSGHTEAFF. CDR3 nucleotide sequence: TGTGCCAGCAGTTACTCGAAGGGCAGCGGGCACACTGAAGCTTTCTTT.

This chain connects TRBV19 to TRBJ2-2; TRBD1 might be the D (6 bases). Trimming pared 4 bases from V and 1 base from J, leaving 10 bases between. CDR1 and CDR2 (germline): LNHDA, SQIVND (reference sequence). The CDR3 covers 15 residues. CDR3 nucleotides: TGTGCCAGTAGTAAAAGACAGGTGAACACCGGGGAGCTGTTTTTT. It translates to CASSKRQVNTGELFF.